The rows below give T cell receptor beta chains drawn from one sample of a study of cytomegalovirus exposure and HLA in healthy donors. Profiling relied on immunoSEQ multiplex PCR, and the TCRdb table lists in-frame clones only, not all of them. Here the sample spans more than 140,000 clones, 64% being singletons. The sequencing input was PBMCs. Receptors were obtained from a woman younger than 45 in good health and CMV-seropositive. CDR3s include the opening cysteine and the closing phenylalanine or tryptophan. A D gene is named only where the DNA matches it firmly. Only part of the rows carry a size: once, few, many, or a class if the clone is expanded.

TRBJ2-3 - 16 TRBV7-9 - TGTGCCAGCAGCTTAGTGATTGGCGGGGCCACAGATACGCAGTATTTT CASSLVIGGATDTQYF
TRBJ1-3 - 15 TRBV25-1 - TGTGCCAGCAGCCAACCCGGACAGTCTGGAAACACCATATATTTT CASSQPGQSGNTIYF
TRBJ1-1 - 12 TRBV19 - TGTGCCAGTAGTATGGGGGGTCCTGAAGCTTTCTTT CASSMGGPEAFF
TRBJ1-1 - 14 TRBV9 TRBD1 TGTGCCAGCAGCGTAGACAGGGGTAACACTGAAGCTTTCTTT CASSVDRGNTEAFF
TRBJ2-2 few 15 TRBV28 TRBD1 TGTGCGACCTACACAGGGGGCGCGGGCACCGGGGAGCTGTTTTTT CATYTGGAGTGELFF
TRBJ1-5 - 15 TRBV11-2 TRBD1 TGTGCCAGCAGCAGTGACAGGGGAATCCATCAGCCCCAGCATTTT CASSSDRGIHQPQHF
TRBJ1-4 - 13 TRBV5-1 - TGCGCCAGCATCTTAAACAGGGATGAAAAACTGTTTTTT CASILNRDEKLFF
TRBJ2-2 - 14 TRBV6-6 TRBD1 TGTGCCAGTTCCGACAGGGGGCCACACGGGGAGCTGTTTTTT CASSDRGPHGELFF
TRBJ2-7 few 15 TRBV6-1 TRBD2 TGTGCCAGCAGTGCTCTAGCGGGGAGCTCCTACGAGCAGTACTTC CASSALAGSSYEQYF
TRBJ1-5 few 16 TRBV6-5 - TGTGCCAGCAGTTACTCCGGAGGGGCCAGCAATCAGCCCCAGCATTTT CASSYSGGASNQPQHF
TRBJ2-7 few 15 TRBV27 TRBD1 TGTGCCAGCAGGGGAGAACACAGGGGGTCCTACGAGCAGTACTTC CASRGEHRGSYEQYF
TRBJ1-3 - 15 TRBV5-1 TRBD1 TGCGCCAGCAGCTACTCGACAGGGTTAGGAAACACCATATATTTT CASSYSTGLGNTIYF
TRBJ1-1 - 14 TRBV5-1 - TGCGCCAGCAGCTTGATCGGGGTCGGGACTGAAGCTTTCTTT CASSLIGVGTEAFF
TRBJ1-2 - 13 TRBV5-5 TRBD1 TGTGCCAGCAGCCTTGACAGGGCCAATGGCTACACCTTC CASSLDRANGYTF
TRBJ1-2 - 13 TRBV6-5 - TGTGCCAGCAGTTCAAACCGGGGAGATGGCTACACCTTC CASSSNRGDGYTF
TRBJ1-3 few 16 TRBV5-1 TRBD1 TGCGCCAGCAGCCCCCGGGACAGGGGGCAGGGAAACACCATATATTTT CASSPRDRGQGNTIYF
TRBJ2-7 - 15 TRBV5-4 - TGTGCCAGCAGCTTGCCCAGGGGTCCGTCCTACGAGCAGTACTTC CASSLPRGPSYEQYF
TRBJ1-3 few 16 TRBV9 - TGTGCCAGCAGCGTCGCCCCACAAACCAAAATAAACACCATATATTTT CASSVAPQTKINTIYF
TRBJ1-2 - 14 TRBV30 - TGTGCCTTATACTCAGGGAATAGTTACTATGGCTACACCTTC CALYSGNSYYGYTF
TRBJ2-6 many 17 TRBV4-1 - TGCGCCAGCAGCCAAGTCCTACAGGCCTCTGGGGCCAACGTCCTGACTTTC CASSQVLQASGANVLTF
TRBJ1-1 few 14 TRBV30 - TGTGCCTGGATGGGAGGGGACGGATCCACTGAAGCTTTCTTT CAWMGGDGSTEAFF
TRBJ2-1 - 15 TRBV5-4 TRBD2 TGTGCCAGCAGCATGGGACTAGCGGGACGGAATGAGCAGTTCTTC CASSMGLAGRNEQFF
TRBJ1-5 - 14 TRBV6-1 - TGTGCCAGCATCACAGCCTATAGCAATCAGCCCCAGCATTTT CASITAYSNQPQHF
TRBJ1-2 few 14 TRBV4-1 TRBD1 TGCGCCAGCAGAACCGGACAGGGAGACTATGGCTACACCTTC CASRTGQGDYGYTF
TRBJ2-2 - 15 TRBV7-3 TRBD2 TGTGCCAGCAGCTCCGGGGGGGCGAACACCGGGGAGCTGTTTTTT CASSSGGANTGELFF
TRBJ2-1 - 13 TRBV19 - TGTGCCAGTGGGGGGACGAGGTACAATGAGCAGTTCTTC CASGGTRYNEQFF